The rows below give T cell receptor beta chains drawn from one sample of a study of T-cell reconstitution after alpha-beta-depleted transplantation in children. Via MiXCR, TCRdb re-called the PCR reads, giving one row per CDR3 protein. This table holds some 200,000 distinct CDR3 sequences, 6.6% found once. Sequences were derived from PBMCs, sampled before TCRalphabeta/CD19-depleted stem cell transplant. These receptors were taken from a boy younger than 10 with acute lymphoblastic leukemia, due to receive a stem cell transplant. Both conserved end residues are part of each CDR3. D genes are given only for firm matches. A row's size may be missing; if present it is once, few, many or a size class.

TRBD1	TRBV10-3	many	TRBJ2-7	CAISESGDRGSEQYF	TGTGCCATCAGTGAGTCTGGGGACAGGGGAAGCGAGCAGTACTTC
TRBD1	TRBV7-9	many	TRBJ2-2	CASNDRDRGYTGELFF	TGTGCCAGCAACGACCGGGACAGGGGCTACACCGGGGAGCTGTTTTTT
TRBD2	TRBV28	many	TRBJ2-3	CASSAQRGGPDTQYF	TGTGCCAGCAGTGCACAGCGGGGGGGCCCAGATACGCAGTATTTT
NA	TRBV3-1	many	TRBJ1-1	CASSQVQKNTEAFF	TGTGCCAGCAGCCAAGTCCAGAAGAACACTGAAGCTTTCTTT
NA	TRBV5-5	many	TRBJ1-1	CASSPGRGWTEAFF	TGTGCCAGCAGCCCGGGGCGGGGGTGGACTGAAGCTTTCTTT
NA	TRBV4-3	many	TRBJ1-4	CASSQDDTQDEKLFF	TGCGCCAGCAGCCAAGACGACACCCAGGATGAAAAACTGTTTTTT
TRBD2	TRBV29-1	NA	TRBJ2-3	CSVDAGVRTDTQYF	TGCAGCGTTGACGCGGGAGTGCGCACAGATACGCAGTATTTT
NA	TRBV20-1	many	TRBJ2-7	CSAAIQGREQYF	TGCAGTGCTGCTATCCAGGGGCGGGAGCAGTACTTC
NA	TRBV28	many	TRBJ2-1	CASSLGSRHNEQFF	TGTGCCAGCAGTTTAGGATCGCGACACAATGAGCAGTTCTTC
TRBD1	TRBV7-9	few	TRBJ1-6	CASSSDLRDRGNSPLHF	TGTGCCAGCAGCTCAGACCTACGGGACAGGGGAAATTCACCCCTCCACTTT
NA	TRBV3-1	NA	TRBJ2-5	CASSPWTHQETQYF	TGTGCCAGCAGCCCTTGGACGCACCAGGAGACCCAGTACTTC
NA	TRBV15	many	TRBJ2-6	CATGQISGANVLTF	TGTGCCACAGGACAAATCTCTGGGGCCAACGTCCTGACTTTC
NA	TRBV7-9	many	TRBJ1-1	CASTSPGNTEAFF	TGTGCCAGCACTTCTCCGGGAAACACTGAAGCTTTCTTT
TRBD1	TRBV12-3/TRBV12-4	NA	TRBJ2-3	CASSDRGPISSSRTDTQYF	TGTGCCAGCAGTGACAGGGGCCCAATTTCCTCCTCTCGCACAGATACGCAGTATTTT
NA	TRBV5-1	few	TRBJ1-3	CASSFGGAYRNTIYF	TGCGCCAGCAGCTTCGGGGGGGCCTATAGAAACACCATATATTTT
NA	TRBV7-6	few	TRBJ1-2	CASSSWGPADYGYTF	TGTGCCAGCAGCTCATGGGGCCCGGCGGACTATGGCTACACCTTC
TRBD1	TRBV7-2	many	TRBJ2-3	CASSPWTGGSTDTQYF	TGTGCCAGCAGCCCCTGGACAGGGGGAAGCACAGATACGCAGTATTTT
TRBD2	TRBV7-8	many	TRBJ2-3	CASRHGTSGSAGTDTQYF	TGTGCCAGCAGGCACGGGACTAGCGGGAGTGCTGGCACAGATACGCAGTATTTT
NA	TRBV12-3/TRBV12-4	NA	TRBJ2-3	CASRGTGDTQYF	TGTGCCAGCAGAGGGACGGGGGATACGCAGTATTTT
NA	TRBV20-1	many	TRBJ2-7	CSAPRGREQYF	TGCAGTGCTCCCCGAGGGCGCGAGCAGTACTTC
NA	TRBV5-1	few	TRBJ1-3	CASSSTLGGSGNTIYF	TGCGCCAGCAGCTCGACCCTTGGGGGGTCTGGAAACACCATATATTTT
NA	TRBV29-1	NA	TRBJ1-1	CSVPDSNSAFF	TGCAGCGTACCCGACAGTAACTCTGCTTTCTTT
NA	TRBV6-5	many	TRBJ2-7	CASSFPQDLNSYEQYF	TGTGCCAGCAGTTTTCCCCAGGACTTAAACTCCTACGAGCAGTACTTC
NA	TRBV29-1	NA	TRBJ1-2	CSVGEGEGYTF	TGCAGCGTTGGCGAGGGAGAGGGCTACACCTTC
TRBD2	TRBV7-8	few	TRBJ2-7	CASSLDLAGGWEQYF	TGTGCCAGCAGCTTAGATTTAGCGGGAGGTTGGGAGCAGTACTTC
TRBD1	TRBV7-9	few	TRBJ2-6	CASSYRQGWSGANVLTF	TGTGCCAGCAGCTACAGACAGGGATGGTCTGGGGCCAACGTCCTGACTTTC
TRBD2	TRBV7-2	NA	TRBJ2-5	CASSFYKWEGHETQYF	TGTGCCAGCAGCTTCTACAAGTGGGAGGGCCATGAGACCCAGTACTTC
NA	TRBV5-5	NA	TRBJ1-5	CASSLVLANNQPQHF	TGTGCCAGCAGCTTGGTATTGGCCAACAATCAGCCCCAGCATTTT
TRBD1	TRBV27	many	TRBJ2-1	CASSLNRGGDEQFF	TGTGCCAGCAGTTTAAACAGGGGTGGGGATGAGCAGTTCTTC
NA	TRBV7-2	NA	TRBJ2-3	CASKILADTQYF	TGTGCCAGCAAAATCCTGGCGGATACGCAGTATTTT
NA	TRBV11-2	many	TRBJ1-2	CASSLALGAGRHGYTF	TGTGCCAGCAGCTTAGCCTTGGGGGCAGGACGACATGGCTACACCTTC
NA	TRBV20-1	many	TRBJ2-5	CSAMLGDFQETQYF	TGCAGTGCTATGCTTGGGGATTTCCAAGAGACCCAGTACTTC
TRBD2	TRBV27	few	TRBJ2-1	CASKLSGGIYNEQFF	TGTGCCAGCAAATTGAGCGGGGGGATCTACAATGAGCAGTTCTTC
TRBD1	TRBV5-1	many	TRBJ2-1	CASSSWTGLNEQFF	TGCGCCAGCAGCAGCTGGACAGGGTTGAATGAGCAGTTCTTC
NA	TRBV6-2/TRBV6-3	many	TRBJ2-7	CASSYNLQREQYF	TGTGCCAGCAGTTACAATCTCCAGAGGGAGCAGTACTTC
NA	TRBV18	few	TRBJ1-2	CASSPGAGHGYTF	TGTGCCAGCTCACCCGGCGCGGGACATGGCTACACCTTC
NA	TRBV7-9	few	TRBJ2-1	CASSGTYDNEQFF	TGTGCCAGCAGCGGGACCTATGACAATGAGCAGTTCTTC
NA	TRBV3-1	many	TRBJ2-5	CASSPHPGSQETQYF	TGTGCCAGCAGCCCGCACCCAGGCAGCCAAGAGACCCAGTACTTC
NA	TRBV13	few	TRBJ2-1	CASSSRFGTDEQFF	TGTGCCAGCAGCTCCCGTTTCGGGACGGATGAGCAGTTCTTC
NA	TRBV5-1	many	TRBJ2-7	CASSSGGSSYEQYF	TGCGCCAGCAGCTCTGGAGGGAGCTCCTACGAGCAGTACTTC
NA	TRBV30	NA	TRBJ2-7	CAWSVRHEQYF	TGTGCCTGGAGTGTACGGCACGAGCAGTACTTC
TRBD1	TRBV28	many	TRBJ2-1	CASSYTGANEQFF	TGTGCCAGCAGCTACACAGGGGCCAATGAGCAGTTCTTC
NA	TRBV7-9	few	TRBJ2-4	CASSPASMERSNIQYF	TGTGCCAGCAGTCCCGCGTCGATGGAGCGTTCCAACATTCAGTACTTC
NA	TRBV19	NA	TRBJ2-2	CASGATTLGGELFF	TGTGCCAGTGGTGCCACAACGCTTGGCGGGGAGCTGTTTTTT
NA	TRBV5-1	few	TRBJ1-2	CASSLSPGGYTF	TGCGCCAGCAGCTTGTCTCCGGGTGGCTACACCTTC
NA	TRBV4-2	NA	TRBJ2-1	CASSQVPNSGNEQFF	TGTGCCAGCAGCCAAGTGCCCAACTCGGGGAATGAGCAGTTCTTC